Listed below are T cell receptor beta chains from one sample, sequenced in a study of cytomegalovirus exposure and HLA in healthy donors. Some clones are missing from TCRdb's copy, which holds only in-frame ones; the method was immunoSEQ multiplex PCR. The data show about 25,000 clones, more than 75% seen once. Sequences were obtained from PBMCs. These TCRs come from a male donor in good health and CMV-seronegative. CDR3s include the opening cysteine and the closing phenylalanine or tryptophan. A D gene is named only where the DNA matches it firmly. Some rows mark clone size as missing; the rest say once, few, many or name a class of expanded clone.

V	J	size	D	CDR3	DNA
TRBV9	TRBJ2-6	-	TRBD1	CASSGRQGKVNVLTF	TGTGCCAGCAGCGGCCGACAGGGTAAGGTCAACGTCCTGACTTTC
TRBV10-3	TRBJ1-1	-	TRBD1	CAISESAGGNTEAFF	TGTGCCATCAGTGAGTCGGCAGGGGGGAACACTGAAGCTTTCTTT
TRBV6-5	TRBJ1-2	-	TRBD1	CASSYGTGGNYGYTF	TGTGCCAGCAGTTATGGGACAGGGGGGAACTATGGCTACACCTTC
TRBV7-2	TRBJ2-3	-	TRBD2	CASSLSGGAGNTQYF	TGTGCCAGCAGCCTGAGCGGGGGGGCGGGAAATACGCAGTATTTT
TRBV4-2	TRBJ2-1	-	TRBD1	CASSQDRGQGAEQFF	TGTGCCAGCAGCCAAGATAGGGGACAGGGGGCTGAGCAGTTCTTC
TRBV7-9	TRBJ2-3	-	TRBD2	CASSQGLAGHGRSTDTQYF	TGTGCCAGCAGCCAAGGACTAGCGGGGCATGGGAGGAGCACAGATACGCAGTATTTT
TRBV6-6	TRBJ1-5	-	TRBD1	CASSQGAFVQPQHF	TGTGCCAGCAGTCAGGGGGCTTTCGTTCAGCCCCAGCATTTT
TRBV9	TRBJ1-4	-	-	CASSGGGHIGEKLFF	TGTGCCAGCAGCGGCGGGGGGCATATCGGTGAAAAACTGTTTTTT
TRBV9	TRBJ2-3	-	-	CASSLPGRDTQYF	TGTGCCAGCAGCCTACCAGGGAGGGATACGCAGTATTTT
TRBV6-4	TRBJ2-5	-	TRBD2	CASSGGLAGQETQYF	TGTGCCAGCAGTGGGGGACTAGCGGGGCAAGAGACCCAGTACTTC
TRBV28	TRBJ2-5	once	TRBD1	CASSSVGGQGKPRETQYF	TGTGCCAGCAGCTCCGTTGGGGGACAGGGCAAGCCCCGTGAGACCCAGTACTTC
TRBV7-9	TRBJ2-7	-	TRBD2	CASSPRTSGEEQYF	TGTGCCAGCAGCCCCCGGACTAGCGGAGAGGAGCAGTACTTC
TRBV27	TRBJ2-7	-	-	CASSSLREQYF	TGTGCCAGCAGTTCATTGCGCGAGCAGTACTTC
TRBV7-9	TRBJ1-5	few	TRBD1	CASSLGTAYSNQPQHF	TGTGCCAGCAGCTTGGGGACAGCCTATAGCAATCAGCCCCAGCATTTT
TRBV9	TRBJ1-1	-	-	CASSPITGTEAFF	TGTGCCAGCAGCCCTATTACCGGCACTGAAGCTTTCTTT
TRBV7-2	TRBJ2-7	-	-	CASSGGQTPYEQYF	TGTGCCAGCTCGGGAGGACAGACGCCCTACGAGCAGTACTTC
TRBV28	TRBJ1-5	-	-	CASSVQGYQPQHF	TGTGCCAGCAGTGTACAGGGTTATCAGCCCCAGCATTTT
TRBV28	TRBJ1-1	-	TRBD1	CASSESGTENTEAFF	TGTGCCAGCAGTGAATCCGGGACAGAAAACACTGAAGCTTTCTTT
TRBV9	TRBJ1-4	-	TRBD1	CASSAGGTGGEKLFF	TGTGCCAGCAGCGCGGGCGGGACAGGAGGGGAAAAACTGTTTTTT
TRBV30	TRBJ2-3	-	-	CAWSEGQFTDTQYF	TGTGCCTGGAGTGAGGGGCAGTTTACAGATACGCAGTATTTT
TRBV28	TRBJ1-2	-	-	CASSWGHQGSGYTF	TGTGCCAGCAGTTGGGGACATCAGGGCTCCGGCTACACCTTC
TRBV28	TRBJ1-2	-	-	CASRGEGPYGYTF	TGTGCCAGCAGGGGGGAGGGGCCCTATGGCTACACCTTC
TRBV28	TRBJ2-1	few	TRBD2	CATRRGEERNEQFF	TGTGCCACCAGACGGGGGGAGGAGAGGAATGAGCAGTTCTTC
TRBV19	TRBJ2-1	-	-	CASRYRDTYNEQFF	TGTGCCAGTAGATACAGGGATACCTACAATGAGCAGTTCTTC
TRBV7-3	TRBJ2-2	-	-	CASSPNALGGARGELFF	TGTGCCAGCAGCCCCAACGCCCTTGGGGGGGCGCGCGGGGAGCTGTTTTTT
TRBV10-1	TRBJ1-4	-	-	CASSESSRSYEKLFF	TGCGCCAGCAGTGAGTCGTCCAGGTCATATGAAAAACTGTTTTTT
TRBV29-1	TRBJ2-7	-	TRBD1	CSVQGARYEQYF	TGCAGCGTACAGGGGGCGCGGTACGAGCAGTACTTC
TRBV6-5	TRBJ2-2	-	-	CASSYFTNTGELFF	TGTGCCAGCAGTTACTTCACGAACACCGGGGAGCTGTTTTTT
TRBV21-1	TRBJ1-3	-	-	CASSKVRNGNTIYF	TGTGCCAGCAGCAAAGTGCGTAATGGAAACACCATATATTTT
TRBV19	TRBJ1-2	few	-	CASKPSTGKDGYGYTF	TGTGCCAGTAAACCTTCGACAGGAAAGGATGGTTATGGCTACACCTTC
TRBV6-1	TRBJ2-3	-	TRBD1	CASSGYVAGGFADTQYF	TGTGCCAGCAGTGGGTACGTGGCAGGGGGCTTCGCAGATACGCAGTATTTT
TRBV28	TRBJ1-2	-	-	CASSLTGHLGHYGYTF	TGTGCCAGCAGTTTAACAGGACATCTCGGGCACTATGGCTACACCTTC
TRBV5-1	TRBJ2-7	few	-	CASSLEWSSYEQYF	TGCGCCAGCAGCTTGGAGTGGAGCTCTTACGAGCAGTACTTC
TRBV19	TRBJ2-7	-	TRBD2	CASSRTSGAYEQYF	TGTGCCAGTAGTAGGACTAGCGGGGCCTACGAGCAGTACTTC
TRBV5-4	TRBJ2-1	-	-	CASSLDRNYNEQFF	TGTGCCAGCAGCTTGGACAGAAACTACAATGAGCAGTTCTTC
TRBV10-3	TRBJ2-5	-	-	CAISDQGEEETQYF	TGTGCCATCAGTGATCAGGGGGAGGAAGAGACCCAGTACTTC
TRBV2	TRBJ1-5	-	-	CASRAIDQPQHF	TGTGCCAGCAGAGCCATCGATCAGCCCCAGCATTTT
TRBV5-1	TRBJ1-6	-	TRBD1	CASRDRGNSPLHF	TGCGCCAGCAGGGACAGGGGAAATTCACCCCTCCACTTT
TRBV9	TRBJ2-2	-	-	CASSGAGTPNTGELFF	TGTGCCAGCAGCGGAGCCGGGACTCCGAACACCGGGGAGCTGTTTTTT
TRBV7-9	TRBJ2-3	-	TRBD2	CASSYSSGGGVDTQYF	TGTGCCAGCAGCTACTCTAGCGGGGGGGGAGTAGATACGCAGTATTTT
TRBV7-9	TRBJ2-5	few	-	CASSLGSQTQETQYF	TGTGCCAGCAGCTTAGGCTCACAGACCCAAGAGACCCAGTACTTC
TRBV11-1	TRBJ2-7	-	-	CASSLDGTSSYEQYF	TGTGCCAGCAGCTTAGACGGGACAAGCTCCTACGAGCAGTACTTC
TRBV7-8	TRBJ2-3	-	-	CASSLFTAGPTDTQYF	TGTGCCAGCAGCTTATTTACGGCGGGACCCACAGATACGCAGTATTTT
TRBV11-1	TRBJ1-1	-	-	CATEPGGASAEAFF	TGTGCCACCGAGCCTGGCGGAGCGTCCGCTGAAGCTTTCTTT
TRBV13	TRBJ2-1	-	-	CASSSQGGWSYNEQFF	TGTGCCAGCAGCTCTCAGGGGGGATGGTCCTACAATGAGCAGTTCTTC
TRBV7-9	TRBJ2-3	-	-	CASSSGQSDTQYF	TGTGCCAGCAGCTCTGGACAGTCAGATACGCAGTATTTT
TRBV2	TRBJ2-1	-	TRBD2	CASGETSGGYNEQFF	TGTGCCAGCGGGGAAACTAGCGGGGGCTACAATGAGCAGTTCTTC
TRBV7-9	TRBJ2-1	-	TRBD1	CASSLEGAAGNNEQFF	TGTGCCAGCAGCTTAGAGGGGGCCGCAGGGAACAATGAGCAGTTCTTC
TRBV10-3	TRBJ2-7	-	-	CAISSGQSALYEQYF	TGTGCCATCAGTTCCGGACAATCGGCTCTGTACGAGCAGTACTTC
TRBV5-1	TRBJ1-1	-	TRBD1	CASSSGQGIITEAFF	TGCGCCAGCAGCTCCGGACAGGGAATCATCACTGAAGCTTTCTTT
TRBV7-9	TRBJ2-5	-	TRBD2	CASSLVGGGETQYF	TGTGCCAGCAGCTTAGTTGGGGGGGGAGAGACCCAGTACTTC
TRBV27	TRBJ2-2	-	-	CASRPPQGGDVGELFF	TGTGCCAGCAGACCTCCCCAAGGGGGTGATGTCGGGGAGCTGTTTTTT